This TCR beta chain was recorded in a study of blood T cell repertoires in COVID-19. The wider study: COVID-19 samples from acute and convalescent phases originated in the United States, Italy and Spain. The analysed material was cDNA or gDNA that came from T cells, B-cell-depleted T cells, or PBMCs.

Methods used by the authors: Nucleated cell number was recorded as an estimate derived from reference gene primer amplification. The table came from immunoSEQ multiplex PCR; TCRdb's copy has only in-frame clones and leaves some out. V and J calls and clone size follow that table, whereas D and trimming were derived from the DNA. The profile shows a few hundred thousand clones, 80% to 90% of them singletons. After removal of 6 bases from V and 8 bases from J, the junction contained 3 bases not matched to a gene. The germline V gene encodes CDR1 DFQATT and CDR2 SNEGSKA (reference sequence). The CDR3 has 11 amino acids.

The source material was peripheral blood. The V gene is TRBV20-1, the J gene TRBJ1-2; 10 bases align to TRBD1. The TCR comes from a man between 45 and 60 years old with active or convalescent COVID-19. The CDR3 spells CSAGTGEGYTF. The CDR3 DNA is TGCAGTGCCGGGACAGGGGAAGGCTACACCTTC.